This passage covers 17 T cell receptor beta chains from one sample sequenced in a study of blood T cell repertoires in COVID-19. Measured with immunoSEQ multiplex PCR; TCRdb has only the in-frame clones, and not every one. The top ten clones hold under 35% of a sample with roughly 120,000 clones, 80% to 90% of them seen once. Sequenced input: peripheral blood. The receptors shown here come from an older man with active or convalescent COVID-19.

The chain employs TRBV28 and TRBJ1-4; TRBD1 is a possible D gene (5 bases). CDR3 size: 13 residues. The germline CDR1 and CDR2 sequences are MDHEN and SYDVKM. Trimming took 8 bases from V and 3 from J, leaving 10 bases between them. CDR3 nucleotides: TGTGCCAGCGGGGGGGATGCTAATGAAAAACTGTTTTTT. This codes for CASGGDANEKLFF.

This clone was counted between two and nine times. The chain uses TRBV28 and TRBJ2-3; the match to TRBD2 covers 13 bases. Trimming cost V 7 bases and J 6 bases; bases outside gene matches: 7. Germline V lookup: CDR1 MDHEN, CDR2 SYDVKM. The CDR3 consists of 15 residues. The CDR3 reads CASTMGLAGSDTQYF. In nucleotides, the CDR3 is TGTGCCAGCACCATGGGACTAGCGGGATCCGATACGCAGTATTTT.

This clone was counted only a few times. The CDR3 DNA reads as TGTGCCAGCAGCCAAGATTGGGCTAGCGGGAGGACAGATACGCAGTATTTT. Its translation is CASSQDWASGRTDTQYF. The rearrangement uses TRBV3-1 (or the pseudogene TRBV3-2) and TRBJ2-3; 11 bases align to TRBD2. V gave up 0 bases and J gave up 3 bases; unmatched junction bases: 5. The germline V gene has CDR1 LGHDT and CDR2 YNNKEL (reference sequence). This CDR3 region has 17 residues.

The gene calls are TRBV30 and TRBJ1-5; a possible D gene is TRBD1 (6 bases). CDR1 GTSNPN and CDR2 SVGIG come from the germline V gene (reference sequence). The ends were cut back, 5 bases at V and 0 bases at J, with 11 bases in the middle. CDR3 length: 14 amino acids. The CDR3 reads CAWAGEPSNQPQHF. CDR3 nucleotide sequence: TGTGCCTGGGCAGGGGAACCTAGCAATCAGCCCCAGCATTTT.

The chain links TRBV7-2 to TRBJ1-1; 10 bases match TRBD1. Germline V gene lookup returns CDR1 SGHTA and CDR2 FQGNSA. With V trimmed by 8 bases and J by 3 bases, 9 bases remained unmatched. The CDR3 has 15 residues. For the CDR3, the DNA is TGTGCCAGCCGCCGGGACAGGGGAATTTACACTGAAGCTTTCTTT. Translation gives CASRRDRGIYTEAFF.

The chain combines TRBV6-1 with TRBJ1-1; TRBD1 is a possible D gene (5 bases). CDR1 MNHNS and CDR2 SASEGT come from the germline V gene. V was clipped by 7 bases and J by 4 bases, with 16 bases between them. This CDR3 is built from 14 residues. For the CDR3, the DNA is TGTGCCAGCACCCAAATGGAGGGGACCACTGAAGCTTTCTTT. It is translated as CASTQMEGTTEAFF.

The chain recombines TRBV27 with TRBJ2-7, with a weak D call TRBD1 (6 bases). In germline, CDR1 is MNHEY, CDR2 SMNVEV (reference sequence). Trimming shortened V by 7 bases and J by 4 bases, and 17 bases separated the two germline ends. The CDR3 is 14 residues long. The DNA of the CDR3 is TGTGCCAGCACTCAGGGGCAGGGGTCGTACGAGCAGTACTTC. Translated: CASTQGQGSYEQYF.

The chain carries TRBV19 and TRBJ1-1; D call uncertain. The CDR3 has 14 amino acids. Trimming removed 3 bases from V and 3 bases from J, with 11 bases in between. The germline V gene encodes CDR1 LNHDA and CDR2 SQIVND (reference sequence). Written as DNA, the CDR3 is TGTGCCAGTAGTATGGGCACGGTGGACACTGAAGCTTTCTTT. This gives the protein CASSMGTVDTEAFF.

The V gene is TRBV7-2, the J gene TRBJ1-2, with 11 bases aligning to TRBD1. This CDR3 comprises 14 residues. Trimming took 5 bases from V and 8 from J; bases not matched to a gene: 7. Germline-derived CDR1 and CDR2 are SGHTA and FQGNSA. The CDR3, as DNA: TGTGCCAGCAGCCCCAGGGACAGGGGGGAAGGCTACACCTTC. It encodes CASSPRDRGEGYTF. Drawing the rest from reference TRBV7-2 and TRBJ1-2, the complete variable domain is GAGVSQSPSNKVTEKGKDVELRCDPISGHTALYWYRQSLGQGLEFLIYFQGNSAPDKSGLPSDRFSAERTGGSVSTLTIQRTQQEDSAVYLCASSPRDRGEGYTFGSGTRLTVV.

The CDR3 here is CASRPGQGATNEKLFF. DNA for the CDR3: TGTGCCAGCAGACCGGGACAGGGAGCAACTAATGAAAAACTGTTTTTT. This chain connects TRBV28 to TRBJ1-4; TRBD1 matches 9 bases. There are 16 residues in the CDR3. Germline V gene sequence: CDR1 MDHEN, CDR2 SYDVKM. V lost 6 bases and J lost 0; bases outside the gene matches: 5.

This rearrangement joins TRBV28 to TRBJ1-2; 10 bases agree with TRBD1. There are 15 residues in the CDR3. In germline, CDR1 is MDHEN, CDR2 SYDVKM. The J segment lost 7 bases and the V segment lost 6 bases, leaving 11 bases of the junction unmatched. The CDR3 bases are TGTGCCAGCAGCCCCGGGACAGGGGTGGGATTTGGCTACACCTTC. Its protein is CASSPGTGVGFGYTF.

A note on this clone: In the same sample, other DNA sequences code for this CDR3. This chain joins TRBV7-2 and TRBJ1-1; 7 nucleotides line up with TRBD1. The germline CDR1 and CDR2 sequences are SGHTA and FQGNSA. This CDR3 region has 14 residues. Unmatched junction bases numbered 4, after V lost 5 bases and J lost 1 base. The chain's CDR3 is CASSPRTGNTEAFF. The CDR3, as DNA: TGTGCCAGCAGCCCTCGGACAGGGAACACTGAAGCTTTCTTT.

V is TRBV5-3 and J is TRBJ1-5; tentative D call: TRBD1 (6 bases). TRBV5-3 is placed among ORFs of uncertain function. Trimming removed 1 base at V and 6 bases at J, with 17 bases between. The CDR3 is 16 amino acids. In nucleotides, the CDR3 is TGTGCCAGAAGCTTGATCCTTCCAGGGGCGGTTCAGCCCCAGCATTTT. Translated, it gives CARSLILPGAVQPQHF.

The J gene is TRBJ1-5, the V gene TRBV10-3; D unresolved. V was cut by 3 bases and J by 0 bases, with 6 bases left in between. Germline V CDR1 and CDR2: ENHRY, SYGVKD. The length of the CDR3 is 14 residues. CDR3 nucleotides: TGTGCCATCAGTGACAGTTATAGCAATCAGCCCCAGCATTTT. It yields the protein CAISDSYSNQPQHF.

The V gene is TRBV6-5, the J gene TRBJ2-2; the D gene is possibly TRBD2 (5 bases). The V gene lost 0 bases and the J gene lost 3 bases, with 11 bases spanning the gap. Germline V gene lookup returns CDR1 MNHEY and CDR2 SVGAGI. The CDR3 is 16 residues long. The CDR3 region has the DNA TGTGCCAGCAGTTACTCTTGGGTCGGGGACACCGGGGAGCTGTTTTTT. Amino acids: CASSYSWVGDTGELFF.

The chain uses TRBV6-5 and TRBJ2-1; 7 bases agree with TRBD2. The J segment lost 4 bases and the V segment lost 7 bases, leaving 10 bases of the junction unmatched. CDR1 and CDR2 from the germline V gene are MNHEY and SVGAGI. The CDR3 is 15 residues long. The CDR3 spells CASTRAGTTYNEQFF. DNA of the CDR3: TGTGCCAGCACCCGGGCCGGGACTACTTACAATGAGCAGTTCTTC.

The chain has TRBV19 and TRBJ1-5, with 7 bases matching TRBD1. This CDR3 is built from 16 residues. Germline CDR1 reads LNHDA; CDR2 reads SQIVND (reference sequence). V lost 6 bases to trimming and J lost 0 bases; unmatched junction nucleotides: 8. The CDR3, as DNA: TGTGCCAGTAGCGGCCTCAGGACAGGTAGCAATCAGCCCCAGCATTTT. Translation gives CASSGLRTGSNQPQHF.